This T cell receptor beta chain originates from a study of vaccination and CD4 T cells after COVID-19. Sequenced with the Oncomine TCR Beta short-read assay was DNA taken from cultured CD4+ T cells. MiXCR was run by TCRdb on the PCR reads, yielding one entry per CDR3 protein. Of around 16,000 distinct CDR3 sequences in the sample, 50% were seen once. The CDR3 has 13 residues. The V end was cut by 5 bases, the J end by 4 bases, with 11 bases between. Germline CDR1 and CDR2: SNHLY and FYNNEI. Treatment given: approximately nine-day PBMC culture with coronavirus spike peptide pools or control peptides (ViraFEST assay). Positivity by PCR occurred from March to December 2020, a period that predated US Alpha, Beta and Delta variants. This clonotype is a singleton in its sample. Its antigen is still unknown.

The chain combines TRBV2 with TRBJ1-2; D unclear. Sequencing was done on a sample of CD4+ T cells from blood, cultured in vitro. This TCR was sampled from a human donor who had recovered from COVID-19. The CDR3 bases are TGTGCCAGCAGTCTGGACCGTCGCTATGGCTACACCTTC. It encodes CASSLDRRYGYTF.